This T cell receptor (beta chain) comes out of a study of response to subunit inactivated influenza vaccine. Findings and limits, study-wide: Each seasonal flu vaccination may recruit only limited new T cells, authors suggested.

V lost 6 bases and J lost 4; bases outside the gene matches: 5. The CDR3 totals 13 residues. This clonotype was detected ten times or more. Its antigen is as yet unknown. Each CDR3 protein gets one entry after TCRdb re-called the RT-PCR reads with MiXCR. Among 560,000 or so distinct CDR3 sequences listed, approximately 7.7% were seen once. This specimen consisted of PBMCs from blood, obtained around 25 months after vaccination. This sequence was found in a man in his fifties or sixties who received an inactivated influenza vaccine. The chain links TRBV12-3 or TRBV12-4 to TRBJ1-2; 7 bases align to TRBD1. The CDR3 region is CASSLGQLYGYTF. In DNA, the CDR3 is TGTGCCAGCAGCTTGGGACAGCTCTATGGCTACACCTTC.